A selection of T cell receptor beta chains follows, all from one sample in a study of T cells in narcolepsy. Their target antigens are unknown. Libraries were prepared by immunoSEQ multiplex PCR; TCRdb keeps only in-frame clonotypes and omits some of them. The sample lists hundreds of clones; around 18% were seen once. Sample: cultured CD4+ T cells from cerebrospinal fluid. The receptors come from a human donor with narcolepsy. Each CDR3 is given with its conserved first and last residue. Each record gives: D gene, clone size, J gene, CDR3 length, V gene, CDR3 DNA, CDR3 protein. D genes are given only for firm matches. The size entry is marked missing in some rows and otherwise reads once, few, many or a size class.

TRBD1 | large | TRBJ2-2 | 15 | TRBV5-4 | TGTGCCAGCAGCTCGCCGGGACAGGGGGGCGGGGAGCTGTTTTTT | CASSSPGQGGGELFF
- | - | TRBJ1-1 | 15 | TRBV6-5 | TGTGCCAGCAGTAATCCGACAGGATCGAACACTGAAGCTTTCTTT | CASSNPTGSNTEAFF
TRBD1 | medium-sized | TRBJ2-7 | 14 | TRBV27 | TGTGCCAGCAGTCTCGACAGGGGATTCAACGAGCAGTACTTC | CASSLDRGFNEQYF
- | medium-sized | TRBJ2-1 | 15 | TRBV18 | TGTGCCAGCTCACCCCTCTCGGGAGAGGACAATGAGCAGTTCTTC | CASSPLSGEDNEQFF
TRBD1 | few | TRBJ2-7 | 14 | TRBV19 | TGTGCCAGTAGTTGGGGGGACAGGACTTACGAGCAGTACTTC | CASSWGDRTYEQYF
- | large | TRBJ2-2 | 14 | TRBV28 | TGTGCCAGCAGTTTTTCCTCAGAAACCGGGGAGCTGTTTTTT | CASSFSSETGELFF
- | medium-sized | TRBJ1-1 | 17 | TRBV29-1 | TGCAGCGTTGAAGATCTTCTGGGGGCAGGACGGGGGGTTGAAGCTTTCTTT | CSVEDLLGAGRGVEAFF
TRBD1 | few | TRBJ1-2 | 15 | TRBV6-5 | TGTGCCACCCTGGGGATAGGGACAGGGACCTATGGCTACACCTTC | CATLGIGTGTYGYTF
TRBD2 | large | TRBJ2-7 | 15 | TRBV2 | TGTGCCAGCAGGGGCGTGTTAGCGGGAGGGTACGAGCAGTACTTC | CASRGVLAGGYEQYF
- | large | TRBJ1-5 | 17 | TRBV16 | TGTGCCAGCAGCCAATCCTTCACGGGGGGAACCAATCAGCCCCAGCATTTT | CASSQSFTGGTNQPQHF
- | medium-sized | TRBJ2-4 | 14 | TRBV5-4 | TGTGCCAGCAGCTTGGTTACAACCAAAAACATTCAGTACTTC | CASSLVTTKNIQYF
- | - | TRBJ2-4 | 15 | TRBV29-1 | TGCAGCGTGGGGGTGGTCGCGGGAAGGGAAAACATTCAGTACTTC | CSVGVVAGRENIQYF
- | large | TRBJ2-7 | 15 | TRBV6-6 | TGTGCCAGCAGTTACTCGGGATCCACAGGGTCCGAGCAGTACTTC | CASSYSGSTGSEQYF
TRBD2 | large | TRBJ2-2 | 15 | TRBV6-6 | TGTGCCAGCAAAGGAGGGCGGGAGGGCACCGGGGAGCTGTTTTTT | CASKGGREGTGELFF
- | - | TRBJ1-6 | 15 | TRBV6-5 | TGTGCCAGCAGTTACAGGAGCTCCTATAATTCACCCCTCCACTTT | CASSYRSSYNSPLHF
TRBD2 | large | TRBJ2-1 | 17 | TRBV6-1 | TGTGCCAGCAGTGAAATTTCCGTCGCGGGAGGACTGAATGAGCAGTTCTTC | CASSEISVAGGLNEQFF
TRBD1 | - | TRBJ2-7 | 13 | TRBV6-1 | TGTGCCAGCTTCCGGACAGGGCTGCTCGAGCAGTACTTC | CASFRTGLLEQYF
TRBD2 | large | TRBJ2-3 | 16 | TRBV5-1 | TGCGCCAGCAGCGCAGCACTAGCGGGTTACACAGATACGCAGTATTTT | CASSAALAGYTDTQYF
- | - | TRBJ2-7 | 13 | TRBV5-1 | TGCGCCAGCAGCTTTAGCGGAAACTACGAGCAGTACTTC | CASSFSGNYEQYF
- | - | TRBJ2-1 | 15 | TRBV9 | TGTGCCAGCAGCGTAGGGCTAGCAGATTACAATGAGCAGTTCTTC | CASSVGLADYNEQFF
TRBD1 | large | TRBJ2-7 | 15 | TRBV5-5 | TGTGCCAGCAGCTCGACAACAGGACAGGGTTACGAGCAGTACTTC | CASSSTTGQGYEQYF
- | large | TRBJ2-1 | 16 | TRBV27 | TGTGCCAGCAGCCCCCGGGGTGGGGGCGGGTACAATGAGCAGTTCTTC | CASSPRGGGGYNEQFF
- | - | TRBJ1-1 | 15 | TRBV6-1 | TGTGCCACCGAGGCAGGACTTATTTCGAACACTGAAGCTTTCTTT | CATEAGLISNTEAFF
TRBD2 | large | TRBJ2-5 | 15 | TRBV11-3 | TGTGCCAGCAGCTCGACTAGCGGGAGGGGGGAGACCCAGTACTTC | CASSSTSGRGETQYF
TRBD1 | medium-sized | TRBJ2-3 | 14 | TRBV10-3 | TGTGCCATCAGTGAGGGACAGGACACAGATACGCAGTATTTT | CAISEGQDTDTQYF
TRBD2 | large | TRBJ2-7 | 17 | TRBV12-5 | TGTGCTAGTGGCTACATTCAACCCGGGACTAGGACCTACGAGCAGTACTTC | CASGYIQPGTRTYEQYF
TRBD1 | few | TRBJ2-7 | 15 | TRBV6-5 | TGTGCCAGCAGTTCCTCCAGGGACAGGGCCTACGAGCAGTACTTC | CASSSSRDRAYEQYF
- | medium-sized | TRBJ2-5 | 14 | TRBV30 | TGTGCCTGGAGTGGACCGGGACTCGGGGAGACCCAGTACTTC | CAWSGPGLGETQYF
- | medium-sized | TRBJ1-5 | 14 | TRBV6-5 | TGTGCCAGCAGGGGCCTCCTTTCCAATCAGCCCCAGCATTTT | CASRGLLSNQPQHF
- | - | TRBJ2-5 | 14 | TRBV5-4 | TGTGCCAGCAGCCCCCCCCCTTGTCAAGAGACCCAGTACTTC | CASSPPPCQETQYF
TRBD1 | few | TRBJ1-2 | 12 | TRBV10-3 | TGTGCCATCAGTGACGGGACAGATGGCTACACCTTC | CAISDGTDGYTF
- | - | TRBJ1-5 | 14 | TRBV6-6 | TGTGCCAGCAGGGGCCTCCTTTCCAATCAGCCCCAGCATTTT | CASRGLLSNQPQHF
- | - | TRBJ1-4 | 16 | TRBV15 | TGTGCCACCAGCAGAGAAACCGGGGAGGGACGTGAAAAACTGTTTTTT | CATSRETGEGREKLFF
TRBD1 | medium-sized | TRBJ2-4 | 14 | TRBV4-1 | TGCGCCAGCAGCCTGCAGGGGGCAGGGAACATTCAGTACTTC | CASSLQGAGNIQYF
TRBD1 | large | TRBJ1-1 | 15 | TRBV7-9 | TGTGCCAGCAGCCCGACGGGACAGCTGAACACTGAAGCTTTCTTT | CASSPTGQLNTEAFF
- | large | TRBJ1-1 | 16 | TRBV21-1 | TGTGCCAGCAGCAAAGCCCAGGGGGCGAAGAACACTGAAGCTTTCTTT | CASSKAQGAKNTEAFF
TRBD2 | few | TRBJ2-1 | 16 | TRBV11-2 | TGTGCCAGCAGCCCTAGGGCGCTAGCGGCCCGCAATGAGCAGTTCTTC | CASSPRALAARNEQFF
- | - | TRBJ1-1 | 13 | TRBV11-2 | TGTGCCAGCAGCTCCGACAGGAACACTGAAGCTTTCTTT | CASSSDRNTEAFF
- | - | TRBJ2-5 | 14 | TRBV28 | TGTGCCAGCAGTTATAGCGTTATCCCTAGGACCCAGTACTTC | CASSYSVIPRTQYF
TRBD2 | - | TRBJ2-3 | 19 | TRBV9 | TGTGCCAGCAGCTTACGGGTAGGACCTAGCGGGAGGAGCACAGATACGCAGTATTTT | CASSLRVGPSGRSTDTQYF
- | few | TRBJ1-5 | 14 | TRBV10-3 | TGTGCCACCGACCTGGACAGAACGAATCAGCCCCAGCATTTT | CATDLDRTNQPQHF
- | few | TRBJ1-1 | 13 | TRBV27 | TGTGCCAGCAGTTTGAGGGGGTCCACTGAAGCTTTCTTT | CASSLRGSTEAFF
- | - | TRBJ2-1 | 16 | TRBV15 | TGTGCCACCAGCAGAGAAGGTAGCATCGCCTACAATGAGCAGTTCTTC | CATSREGSIAYNEQFF
TRBD1 | - | TRBJ2-7 | 13 | TRBV6-5 | TGTGCCAGCATAGGACAGGTTGATGACGAGCAGTACTTC | CASIGQVDDEQYF
- | - | TRBJ1-6 | 15 | TRBV19 | TGTGCCAGTAGTCCTCCGGTAGGGCGGGGTTCACCCCTCCACTTT | CASSPPVGRGSPLHF
- | large | TRBJ2-3 | 13 | TRBV18 | TGTGCCAGCTCACCTTCTGGCACAGATACGCAGTATTTT | CASSPSGTDTQYF
- | - | TRBJ2-7 | 14 | TRBV11-2 | TGTGCCAGCAGCCTAGCCCTGAGCTCCTACGAGCAGTACTTC | CASSLALSSYEQYF
- | large | TRBJ2-3 | 15 | TRBV10-1 | TGCGCCAGCCCCCTAGGGGTGCGGGACACAGATACGCAGTATTTT | CASPLGVRDTDTQYF
TRBD2 | few | TRBJ2-2 | 14 | TRBV6-5 | TGTGCCAGCAGTGAACTAGCGGCCACCGGGGAGCTGTTTTTT | CASSELAATGELFF
- | few | TRBJ2-7 | 13 | TRBV7-3 | TGTGCCAGCAGCTTAGATGGTGAGCACGAGCAGTACTTC | CASSLDGEHEQYF